These 16 T cell receptor beta chains were all obtained from the same sample, sequenced in a study of shared clonotypes between healthy human individuals. Sequenced by immunoSEQ multiplex PCR; TCRdb stores in-frame clones only, minus some. The sample yields approximately 500,000 clones, 90% to 96% seen once. The specimen sequenced was naive CD4+ T cells sorted from blood. Subset meaning: CD45RA+ positively selected. Source of these receptors: a woman aged 25 to 45 in good health.

The chain joins TRBV28 to TRBJ2-7; 9 nucleotides align to TRBD1. The CDR3 consists of 14 residues. V shed 6 bases, J shed 3 bases, and the junction held 6 bases outside the gene matches. Per germline, CDR1 MDHEN and CDR2 SYDVKM. CDR3 protein: CASRQTGGDYEQYF. The CDR3 DNA reads TGTGCCAGCAGACAGACAGGGGGGGACTACGAGCAGTACTTC.

J is TRBJ2-1 and V is TRBV4-1, with no clear D. CDR1 is MGHRA, CDR2 YSYEKL, per germline. With 4 bases removed from V and 10 bases from J, the gap between germline ends came to 11 bases. The CDR3 spans 12 residues. The CDR3 spells CASSRPLGEQFF. The CDR3 region has the DNA TGCGCCAGCAGCCGCCCATTGGGCGAGCAGTTCTTC.

The CDR3 spells CASSEARDSGWDTQYF. The CDR3 nucleotides are TGTGCCAGCAGTGAAGCGCGGGACTCTGGTTGGGATACGCAGTATTTT. The chain couples TRBV6-1 to TRBJ2-3, with a tentative D call TRBD2 (6 bases). Trimming left V 0 bases short and J 6 bases short, with 16 bases between. The CDR3 covers 16 residues. Germline CDR1 is MNHNS and CDR2 is SASEGT.

Concerning this clone itself: The identical CDR3 is also encoded by other nucleotide sequences in the sample. The V gene is TRBV5-1, the J gene TRBJ2-5; D might be TRBD2 (6 bases). The ends were cut back, 0 bases at V and 2 bases at J, with 11 bases in the middle. Germline lookup yields CDR1 SGHRS and CDR2 YFSETQ. The CDR3 is 15 residues long. The CDR3 DNA follows: TGCGCCAGCAGCTTGGGCGGAGGGAGACAAGAGACCCAGTACTTC. Encoded protein: CASSLGGGRQETQYF.

The V gene is TRBV18, the J gene TRBJ1-4, with D possibly being TRBD1 (5 bases). Trimming took off 1 base at V and 0 bases at J, with 21 bases between the two ends. Germline CDR1 and CDR2: KGHSH and LQKENI. This CDR3 is 20 amino acids long. This chain's CDR3 is CASSPQGHGRYSTTNEKLFF. Here the CDR3 DNA reads TGTGCCAGCTCACCACAGGGGCACGGCCGGTATTCAACAACTAATGAAAAACTGTTTTTT.

The rearrangement uses TRBV7-2 and TRBJ2-6; no definite D call. CDR1 is SGHTA, CDR2 FQGNSA, per germline. V shed 1 base and J shed 4 bases, with 8 bases lying between them. The CDR3 is made up of 15 amino acids. The CDR3 sequence is CASSLGGSGANVLTF. The DNA for the CDR3 is TGTGCCAGCAGCTTAGGCGGATCGGGGGCCAACGTCCTGACTTTC.

In this sample, this clone turned up once. The chain employs TRBV9 and TRBJ1-4, with TRBD1 matching 7 bases. Unmatched junction bases numbered 12, after V lost 2 bases and J lost 8 bases. Germline CDR1 reads SGDLS; CDR2 reads YYNGEE. The CDR3 has 16 amino acids. CDR3 in amino acids: CASSVRQGQFGEKLFF. The CDR3 DNA reads TGTGCCAGCAGCGTCCGACAGGGTCAGTTTGGCGAAAAACTGTTTTTT. The full variable domain, completed using reference TRBV9 and TRBJ1-4, is DSGVTQTPKHLITATGQRVTLRCSPRSGDLSVYWYQQSLDQGLQFLIQYYNGEERAKGNILERFSAQQFPDLHSELNLSSLELGDSALYFCASSVRQGQFGEKLFFGSGTQLSVL.

The chain joins TRBV18 to TRBJ2-5, with 10 bases aligning to TRBD1. V dropped 6 bases and J dropped 3; count of bases not matched to a gene: 7. The length of the CDR3 is 15 residues. The germline gives CDR1 KGHSH, CDR2 LQKENI. The CDR3 sequence is CASSNPGTGEETQYF. DNA of the CDR3: TGTGCCAGCTCGAACCCCGGGACAGGGGAAGAGACCCAGTACTTC. The full variable domain, completed using reference TRBV18 and TRBJ2-5, is NAGVMQNPRHLVRRRGQEARLRCSPMKGHSHVYWYRQLPEEGLKFMVYLQKENIIDESGMPKERFSAEFPKEGPSILRIQQVVRGDSAAYFCASSNPGTGEETQYFGPGTRLLVL.

The chain recombines TRBV6-5 with TRBJ2-1, with D possibly matching TRBD1 (7 bases). Trimming shortened V by 10 bases and J by 4 bases, and 17 bases separated the two germline ends. Germline CDR1 reads MNHEY; CDR2 reads SVGAGI. The CDR3 loop spans 14 amino acids. CDR3 bases: TGTGCCATTAGCAGGGGGGAGCGTTACAATGAGCAGTTCTTC. This codes for CAISRGERYNEQFF.

The V gene is TRBV5-1, the J gene TRBJ1-4; 8 bases match TRBD1. The CDR3 consists of 14 residues. Trimming took 0 bases from V and 7 from J; bases not matched to a gene: 2. Per the germline V gene, CDR1 is SGHRS and CDR2 is YFSETQ. CDR3 region: CASSLVQGAEKLFF. As DNA, the CDR3 is TGCGCCAGCAGCTTGGTTCAGGGGGCTGAAAAACTGTTTTTT.

V and J are TRBV28 and TRBJ1-5, with D perhaps TRBD1 (5 bases). Germline V gene data show CDR1 as MDHEN and CDR2 as SYDVKM. This CDR3 is 15 amino acids long. Deletions cut 6 bases from V and 9 bases from J, with 21 bases between. For the CDR3, the DNA is TGTGCCAGCAGCCACTCGGCGGGGCCCGGGGGGCCCCAGCATTTT. Amino acid sequence: CASSHSAGPGGPQHF.

This chain connects TRBV6-1 to TRBJ2-5; D is perhaps TRBD2 (5 bases). CDR3 size: 15 residues. CDR1 MNHNS and CDR2 SASEGT come from the germline V gene. Trimming took 2 bases from V and 7 from J, leaving 17 bases between them. This CDR3 is CASSERARPEGTQYF. The CDR3, as DNA: TGTGCCAGCAGTGAAAGGGCCAGGCCTGAGGGGACCCAGTACTTC.

The gene calls are TRBV7-9 and TRBJ2-6; D gene ambiguous. This CDR3 comprises 15 residues. Trimming removed 3 bases at V and 2 bases at J, with 8 bases between. Germline V CDR1 and CDR2: SEHNR, FQNEAQ (reference sequence). CDR3: CASSFYKTGANVLTF. CDR3 bases: TGTGCCAGCAGCTTTTATAAGACTGGGGCCAACGTCCTGACTTTC. The entire variable domain, with the rest obtained from reference TRBV7-9 and TRBJ2-6, is as follows: DTGVSQNPRHKITKRGQNVTFRCDPISEHNRLYWYRQTLGQGPEFLTYFQNEAQLEKSRLLSDRFSAERPKGSFSTLEIQRTEQGDSAMYLCASSFYKTGANVLTFGAGSRLTVL.

V is TRBV28 and J is TRBJ1-5; TRBD1 aligns across 9 bases. J was trimmed by 6 bases and V by 1 base; bases with no gene match: 4. The CDR3 totals 15 residues. Per germline, CDR1 MDHEN and CDR2 SYDVKM. This CDR3 reads CASSLLGQGSQPQHF. Here the CDR3 DNA reads TGTGCCAGCAGTTTATTGGGACAGGGCAGTCAGCCCCAGCATTTT.

This chain joins TRBV11-2 and TRBJ2-5; TRBD1 aligns across 7 bases. The CDR3 is made up of 13 amino acids. Trimming cost V 4 bases and J 10 bases; bases outside gene matches: 9. In germline, CDR1 is SGHAT, CDR2 FQNNGV. The CDR3 loop reads CASSSTDRLLQYF. The DNA of the CDR3 is TGTGCCAGCAGCTCAACGGACAGGCTACTCCAGTACTTC.

The V gene is TRBV18, the J gene TRBJ1-2; D perhaps matches TRBD1 (5 bases). Per germline, CDR1 KGHSH and CDR2 LQKENI. This CDR3 is built from 15 residues. Trimming left V 1 base short and J 2 bases short, with 11 bases between. The CDR3 bases are TGTGCCAGCTCACCACTGGACACCCTCAACTATGGCTACACCTTC. This codes for CASSPLDTLNYGYTF.